This T cell receptor beta chain was sequenced in a study of blood T cell repertoires in COVID-19. Study overall: Specimens from acute and convalescent COVID-19 originated in the United States, Italy and Spain.

Original handling: Reference gene primer amplification yielded estimated nucleated cell counts. Here immunoSEQ multiplex PCR was the method, and the copy in TCRdb shows in-frame clones only, minus some. V and J calls and clone size follow that table, whereas D and trimming were derived from the DNA. The sample holds over 95,000 clones; about 88% are singletons and the top ten take 8% to 9%. The CDR3 is 17 residues long. V lost 2 bases and J 2 bases, leaving 18 bases between the germline ends. Germline CDR1 SGDLS, CDR2 YYNGEE. This clonotype was obtained from a woman aged 70-85 years who had recovered from COVID-19. This chain uses TRBV9 with TRBJ2-3; D might be TRBD1 (7 bases). The specimen sequenced was peripheral blood. The CDR3 nucleotides read TGTGCCAGCAGCGTTCAGGGGGGTCCTCAGAACACAGATACGCAGTATTTT. It translates to CASSVQGGPQNTDTQYF. Combining the CDR3 with reference TRBV9 and TRBJ2-3 gives the whole variable domain DSGVTQTPKHLITATGQRVTLRCSPRSGDLSVYWYQQSLDQGLQFLIQYYNGEERAKGNILERFSAQQFPDLHSELNLSSLELGDSALYFCASSVQGGPQNTDTQYFGPGTRLTVL.